This T cell receptor (beta chain) is from a study of T cell changes during pregnancy in multiple sclerosis. TCRdb's copy holds only in-frame clones and misses some; the assay was immunoSEQ multiplex PCR. Counted here are about 57,000 clones, over 85% occurring once; the ten biggest clones make up around 0.4%. Per germline, CDR1 KGHSH and CDR2 LQKENI. V was shortened by 3 bases and J by 7 bases, with 15 bases between the two germline ends. The CDR3 covers 14 residues. The chain links TRBV18 to TRBJ1-1; a possible D gene is TRBD1 (6 bases). The sequence was collected from a female donor with multiple sclerosis, enrolled in a pregnancy study. This specimen was CD4+ T cells from peripheral blood mononuclear cells, taken before pregnancy. The CDR3, as DNA: TGTGCCAGCTCACCTATTGATTCAGGGGTTGAAGCTTTCTTT. Protein: CASSPIDSGVEAFF.